This TCR beta chain was sequenced for a study of graft-versus-host responses after intestinal transplantation. Overall study: After anti-thymocyte globulin induction, recipients took tacrolimus and steroids for three to four years.

This clone appeared a few times. Its specificity is not known. Sequencing was performed with immunoSEQ multiplex PCR; in TCRdb, only in-frame clones are kept and a portion is missing. Of about 85,000 clones listed, approximately 78% are singletons. CDR1 and CDR2 from the germline V gene are MNHEY and SVGAGI. The CDR3 consists of 15 residues. V was shortened by 1 base and J by 2 bases, with 12 bases between the two germline ends. The sequenced sample was unstimulated CD4+ T cells sorted from spleen or lymph node cells, obtained before intestinal transplant. The clonotype originates from a human donor who received an intestinal transplant. The chain uses TRBV6-5 and TRBJ2-7; TRBD2 might be the D (5 bases). Here the CDR3 DNA reads TGTGCCAGCAGTTACTTACGGGGAAGGGCCTACGAGCAGTACTTC. Its translation is CASSYLRGRAYEQYF.